This T cell receptor beta chain was observed in a study of OX40 agonist ivuxolimab in advanced cancers. V dropped 5 bases and J dropped 2; count of bases not matched to a gene: 4. CDR3 length equals 14 residues. Germline CDR1 SGHRS, CDR2 YFSETQ. Profiling relied on immunoSEQ multiplex PCR, and the TCRdb table lists in-frame clones only, not all of them. The data hold 120,000 or so clones, with over 85% observed a single time. The chain uses TRBV5-1 and TRBJ2-3, with 8 bases lining up with TRBD2. Sequencing used CD4+ or CD8+ T cells sorted from blood, obtained in a trial of the OX40 agonist ivuxolimab. This receptor was obtained from an adult with an advanced solid tumor such as melanoma, head and neck, liver or kidney cancer. The CDR3 DNA reads as TGCGCCAGCAGGGCCGGACTAGCCACAGATACGCAGTATTTT. Translation gives CASRAGLATDTQYF.